This TCR beta chain was sequenced during a study of glioma-infiltrating T cells after dendritic cell vaccination. Study results and caveats: Survival was not directly related to TCR clonality in these patients.

The sample holds a few counts of this clone. What it recognizes is unknown. CDR1 is MGHDK, CDR2 SYGVNS, per germline. CDR3 length equals 15 residues. V was trimmed by 1 base and J by 2 bases, leaving 12 bases between them. As to time point: after dendritic cell vaccination, including at tumor progression/relapse. Measured with immunoSEQ multiplex PCR; TCRdb has only the in-frame clones, and not every one. This table holds over 65,000 clones, roughly 85% found once. The TCR sequence derives from a human donor with glioblastoma. The source material was blood, sampled after dendritic cell vaccination. The chain links TRBV25-1 to TRBJ2-7; TRBD1 might be the D (6 bases). The CDR3 is CASSESRTVAYEQYF. The CDR3 DNA follows: TGTGCCAGCAGTGAATCCAGGACAGTAGCCTACGAGCAGTACTTC.